This T cell receptor (beta chain) appears in the sequencing data of a study of graft-versus-host responses after intestinal transplantation. Study-level background: Every one of the recipients received anti-thymocyte globulin induction and afterwards took tacrolimus and steroids for about 3 years. Points from the study as a whole: Researchers found GvH clones in recipient marrow, and some showed up first in ileum or blood.

Repertoires were generated with immunoSEQ multiplex PCR, while TCRdb's copy carries only in-frame clones and drops some. This sample has roughly 98,000 clones; over 85% occur once, and the top ten carry approximately 1.1%. Looked up from germline, CDR1 is MDHEN and CDR2 is SYDVKM. V dropped 3 bases and J dropped 5 bases, with 2 bases sitting between them. The CDR3 consists of 10 residues. Note on this clone: As yet, its antigen is unknown.

Sample: unstimulated CD8+ T cells sorted from spleen or lymph node cells, taken before transplant. This chain joins TRBV28 and TRBJ2-7; D uncertain. The sequence was collected from a human donor who was the organ donor for an intestinal transplant. The CDR3 bases are TGTGCCAGCAGTTTCGACGAGCAGTACTTC. Its translation: CASSFDEQYF.